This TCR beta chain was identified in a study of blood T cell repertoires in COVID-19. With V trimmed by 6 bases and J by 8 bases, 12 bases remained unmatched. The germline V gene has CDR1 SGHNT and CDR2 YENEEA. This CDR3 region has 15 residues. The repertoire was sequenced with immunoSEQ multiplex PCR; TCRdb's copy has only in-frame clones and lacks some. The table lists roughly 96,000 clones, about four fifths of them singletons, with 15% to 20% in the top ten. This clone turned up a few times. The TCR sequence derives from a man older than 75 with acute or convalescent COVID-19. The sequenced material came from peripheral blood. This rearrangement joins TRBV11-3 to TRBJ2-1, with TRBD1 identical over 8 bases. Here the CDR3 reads CASSQDRGFGYEQFF. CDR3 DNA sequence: TGTGCCAGCAGTCAAGACAGGGGCTTTGGGTATGAGCAGTTCTTC.